This record covers a single T cell receptor (beta chain). Antigen: not known. This record belongs to a study of shared clonotypes between healthy human individuals. The study's findings and limits: Clonotypes shared by all four donors outscored non-shared clonotypes in generation probability.

The V gene lost 0 bases and the J gene lost 5 bases, with 16 bases spanning the gap. The CDR3 contains 16 residues. From germline, CDR1 is MNHNS and CDR2 SASEGT. An even split of each subset's genomic DNA across several immunoSEQ plates was performed. In the sorted-subset replicate PCRs, 150 to 200 ng DNA, roughly 29,000 T cell genomes, was used. TCRdb's copy holds only in-frame clones and misses some; the assay was immunoSEQ multiplex PCR. Of about 1.5 million clones listed, around 97% were seen once; the top ten hold roughly 1.2%. The chain joins TRBV6-1 to TRBJ1-2, with D maybe TRBD1 (6 bases). This TCR was sampled from a man in his thirties or forties in good health. Material for sequencing was naive CD4+ T cells sorted from blood. Noted subset: CD45RA+ positively selected. The CDR3 is CASSEAGPGGPYGYTF. For the CDR3, the DNA is TGTGCCAGCAGTGAAGCGGGTCCCGGGGGCCCATATGGCTACACCTTC.